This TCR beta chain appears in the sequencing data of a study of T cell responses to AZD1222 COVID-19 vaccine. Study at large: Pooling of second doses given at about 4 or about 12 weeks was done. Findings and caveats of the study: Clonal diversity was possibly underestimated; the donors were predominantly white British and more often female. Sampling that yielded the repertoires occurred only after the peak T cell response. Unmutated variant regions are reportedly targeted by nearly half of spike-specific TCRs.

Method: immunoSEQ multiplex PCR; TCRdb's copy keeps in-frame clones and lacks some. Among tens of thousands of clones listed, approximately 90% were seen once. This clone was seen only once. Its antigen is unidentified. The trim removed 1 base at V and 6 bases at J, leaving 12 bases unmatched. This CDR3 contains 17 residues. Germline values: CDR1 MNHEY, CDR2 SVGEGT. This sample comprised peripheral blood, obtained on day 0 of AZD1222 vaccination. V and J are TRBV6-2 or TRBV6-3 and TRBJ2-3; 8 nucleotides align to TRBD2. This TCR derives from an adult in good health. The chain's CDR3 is CASSYYLRSGSADTQYF. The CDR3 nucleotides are TGTGCCAGCAGTTACTATCTTCGCAGCGGGAGCGCTGATACGCAGTATTTT.